This T cell receptor (beta chain) emerged from a study of siplizumab effects on memory and regulatory T cells. TCRdb's copy holds only in-frame clones and misses some; the assay was immunoSEQ multiplex PCR. The sample consists of some 97,000 clones, about 90% of them appearing once. Regarding the study as a whole: An assignable naive or memory phenotype was lacking in roughly 75-96% of proliferating CD4+ or CD8+ clones.

About this clone: Its specificity is unknown.

Sequencing was done on a sample of CD4+ T cells sorted from blood. The receptor was isolated from a human donor in good health.

CDR3 residues: CASTIGGGGSTDTQYF. The CDR3 bases are TGTGCCAGCACCATTGGGGGCGGGGGTAGCACAGATACGCAGTATTTT. The J gene is TRBJ2-3, the V gene TRBV9; D might be TRBD2 (7 bases). The CDR3 is 16 amino acids. Germline-derived CDR1 and CDR2 are SGDLS and YYNGEE. V was clipped by 6 bases and J by 0 bases, with 17 bases between them.